Presented here are 9 T cell receptor beta chains from one specimen sequenced in a study of Ad26.COV2.S vaccination and SARS-CoV-2 variants. Treatment given: 19 received Ad26.COV2.S at low or high dose, single or two shots; 5 received placebo; per-sample allocation not given. The study sampled participants on day 63 after the first vaccine or placebo injection. Produced via immunoSEQ multiplex PCR; TCRdb's table is partial and in-frame only. The sample has approximately 480,000 clones; approximately 90% are singletons. The material sequenced was peripheral blood, taken in a trial of Ad26.COV2.S vaccine versus placebo. The receptors originated from a person aged 18-60 years who received the Ad26.COV2.S COVID-19 vaccine or a placebo.

The V gene is TRBV2, the J gene TRBJ2-7; D is unclear. Trimming left V 7 bases short and J 3 bases short, with 4 bases between. Germline CDR1 reads SNHLY; CDR2 reads FYNNEI. This CDR3 has 10 residues. The CDR3 region is CASTGYEQYF. CDR3 bases: TGTGCCAGCACGGGCTACGAGCAGTACTTC.

The chain employs TRBV28 and TRBJ1-1, with D tentatively TRBD1 (5 bases). Trimming pared 6 bases from V and 3 bases from J, leaving 11 bases between. This CDR3 has 13 amino acids. CDR1 is MDHEN and CDR2 is SYDVKM in the germline V gene. The CDR3 sequence is CASRHDSDTEAFF. CDR3 nucleotide sequence: TGTGCCAGCAGGCACGACAGCGACACTGAAGCTTTCTTT.

V usage is TRBV30 and J usage is TRBJ2-3, with TRBD2 identical over 8 bases. Germline CDR1 and CDR2: GTSNPN and SVGIG (reference sequence). The CDR3 is 17 residues long. V lost 0 bases to trimming and J lost 2 bases; unmatched junction nucleotides: 10. The CDR3: CAWSVAGGGWYTDTQYF. CDR3 bases: TGTGCCTGGAGTGTTGCGGGAGGAGGTTGGTACACAGATACGCAGTATTTT.

This clone has a handful of counts. The chain is built from TRBV6-5 and TRBJ1-1; perhaps TRBD1 as D (6 bases). The CDR3 sequence is 13 residues long. From germline, CDR1 is MNHEY and CDR2 SVGAGI. V shed 4 bases and J shed 5 bases, with 11 bases lying between them. The CDR3 reads CASSLKRGTEAFF. Written as DNA, the CDR3 is TGTGCCAGCAGTTTAAAGAGGGGGACTGAAGCTTTCTTT.

The rearrangement links TRBV5-1 to TRBJ2-7, with no clear D. Deletions cut 0 bases from V and 3 bases from J, with 7 bases between. CDR3 length: 13 residues. Germline lookup yields CDR1 SGHRS and CDR2 YFSETQ. The CDR3 is CASSLVGRYEQYF. The CDR3 coding sequence is TGCGCCAGCAGCTTGGTCGGTCGCTACGAGCAGTACTTC. The variable domain in full, completed from reference TRBV5-1 and TRBJ2-7, reads KAGVTQTPRYLIKTRGQQVTLSCSPISGHRSVSWYQQTPGQGLQFLFEYFSETQRNKGNFPGRFSGRQFSNSRSEMNVSTLELGDSALYLCASSLVGRYEQYFGPGTRLTVT.

The chain couples TRBV12-5 to TRBJ2-7, with 9 bases that match TRBD2. The CDR3 spans 16 residues. Germline values: CDR1 LGHNT, CDR2 FRNRAP. CDR3 sequence (DNA): TGTGGGACTCCCCCCACGATTAGCGGGAGAGCATACGAGCAGTACTTC. It translates to CGTPPTISGRAYEQYF.

This clone was seen a few times. This rearrangement joins TRBV19 to TRBJ1-5, with TRBD1 matching 8 bases. Germline V gene sequence: CDR1 LNHDA, CDR2 SQIVND (reference sequence). Germline trimming cut 1 base from V and 4 bases from J; bases unmatched to any gene: 0. The CDR3 length is 14 residues. The CDR3, as DNA: TGTGCCAGTAGTATAGGGACAGGGAATCAGCCCCAGCATTTT. Translating gives CASSIGTGNQPQHF.

This clone has only a few counts. The chain links TRBV6-5 to TRBJ1-1; D is unclear. CDR1 MNHEY and CDR2 SVGAGI come from the germline V gene. V was cut by 10 bases and J by 3 bases, with 12 bases left in between. There are 12 residues in the CDR3. In nucleotides, the CDR3 is TGTGCCACCCTTAAACGGGACACTGAAGCTTTCTTT. Translated: CATLKRDTEAFF.

This clone showed up just a few times. V is TRBV28 and J is TRBJ2-1, with TRBD2 matching over 13 bases. CDR1 and CDR2 from the germline V gene are MDHEN and SYDVKM. The CDR3 sequence is 15 residues long. V gave up 1 base and J gave up 8 bases; unmatched junction bases: 2. The DNA for the CDR3 is TGTGCCAGCAGTTTATCACTAGCGGGAGGGCATGAGCAGTTCTTC. Amino acid sequence: CASSLSLAGGHEQFF.